Below, 22 T cell receptor beta chains from the same sample are listed, as sequenced in a study of Graves' ophthalmopathy and Graves' hyperthyroidism. RNA transcripts were the template, and TCR beta CDR3 regions were amplified from them. Investigators did first-round RT-PCR with HTBI primers, then second-round multiplex PCR. TCRdb itself ran the multiplex PCR reads through MiXCR, one entry per CDR3 protein. Here the sample spans some 400,000 distinct CDR3 sequences, about 18% being singletons. Sequenced input: peripheral blood. The source is a woman between 18 and 30 years old with Graves' ophthalmopathy.

The J gene is TRBJ1-1, the V gene TRBV6-2 or TRBV6-3; the D is unclear. Per the germline V gene, CDR1 is MNHEY and CDR2 is SVGEGT. The CDR3 sequence is 12 residues long. Trimming took 5 bases from V and 6 from J, leaving 10 bases between them. The CDR3 here is CASSPGDPEAFF. The CDR3 coding sequence is TGTGCCAGCAGTCCAGGCGACCCTGAAGCTTTCTTT.

This clonotype showed up many times. The gene calls are TRBV28 and TRBJ1-1; 7 positions match TRBD1. V gave up 3 bases and J gave up 1 base; unmatched junction bases: 5. CDR3 length equals 15 residues. The V gene's germline CDR1 is MDHEN and CDR2 SYDVKM. CDR3 sequence: CASSFWGQSNTEAFF. As DNA, the CDR3 is TGTGCCAGCAGTTTCTGGGGACAGTCGAACACTGAAGCTTTCTTT.

At least ten counts were recorded for this clonotype. The chain combines TRBV5-1 with TRBJ2-7, with 8 bases matching TRBD1. The V gene's germline CDR1 is SGHRS and CDR2 YFSETQ. The CDR3 runs to 15 residues. V lost 3 bases and J lost 2; bases outside the gene matches: 7. CDR3: CASSSPDRETYEQYF. CDR3 bases: TGCGCCAGCAGCTCCCCGGACAGGGAAACCTACGAGCAGTACTTC.

This clonotype was observed many times. The V gene is TRBV7-2, the J gene TRBJ2-7; 8 bases agree with TRBD1. The germline CDR1 and CDR2 sequences are SGHTA and FQGNSA. This CDR3 comprises 14 residues. The junction had 7 bases not matched to a gene; V was cut back by 4 bases and J by 5 bases. CDR3 nucleotides: TGTGCCAGCAGCTCGACGGGACAGGTGCACGAGCAGTACTTC. Translating it yields CASSSTGQVHEQYF.

This clonotype was counted ten times or more. The chain combines TRBV27 with TRBJ1-2, with D possibly TRBD1 on 6 matching bases. Germline V gene sequence: CDR1 MNHEY, CDR2 SMNVEV (reference sequence). This CDR3 spans 13 amino acids. Between the trimmed V and J ends, which lost 6 bases and 7 bases, there was a span of 15 bases. CDR3 protein: CASSEHPGVGYTF. In DNA form, the CDR3 reads TGTGCCAGCAGCGAGCATCCAGGGGTTGGCTACACCTTC.

This clonotype was seen many times. J is TRBJ2-7 and V is TRBV20-1, with 8 bases lining up with TRBD1. V shed 5 bases, J shed 1 base, and the junction held 10 bases outside the gene matches. CDR3 length equals 15 residues. The germline CDR1 and CDR2 sequences are DFQATT and SNEGSKA (reference sequence). CDR3 coding DNA: TGCAGTGCTTCCGGACAGGGCCGCTCTTCCTACGAGCAGTACTTC. Translating gives CSASGQGRSSYEQYF.

J is TRBJ1-6 and V is TRBV4-3; 9 bases are shared with TRBD1. The germline V gene has CDR1 LGHNA and CDR2 YSLEER. Trimming took 1 base from V and 5 from J; bases not matched to a gene: 3. CDR3 length equals 16 residues. In DNA, the CDR3 is TGCGCCAGCAGCCAAGGGGACAGGGTAGATAATTCACCCCTCCACTTT. Its translation: CASSQGDRVDNSPLHF.

This clonotype was recorded many times. The genes are TRBV6-1 and TRBJ1-6; D is ambiguous. Germline-derived CDR1 and CDR2 are MNHNS and SASEGT. Trimming took 6 bases from V and 8 from J, leaving 11 bases between them. The CDR3 totals 13 residues. The DNA for the CDR3 is TGTGCCAGCAGGCCAAAGTTCGATTCACCCCTCCACTTT. It codes for CASRPKFDSPLHF.

This clonotype was detected ten times or more. This chain connects TRBV20-1 to TRBJ2-7; 9 nucleotides agree with TRBD2. The V and J ends lost 6 bases and 4 bases, in that order; junction bases with no gene match: 10. CDR1 and CDR2 (germline): DFQATT, SNEGSKA (reference sequence). This CDR3 spans 14 amino acids. Here the CDR3 DNA reads TGCAGTGCCCTTTCGGCTAGCGGGGATTACGAGCAGTACTTC. Residues: CSALSASGDYEQYF.

This clonotype was seen at least ten times. V and J are TRBV11-2 and TRBJ1-1, with D perhaps TRBD1 (5 bases). The V end lost 4 bases, the J end lost 1 base, and 10 bases lay between the germline ends. The CDR3 sequence is 14 residues long. Per the germline V gene, CDR1 is SGHAT and CDR2 is FQNNGV. The CDR3 loop is CASSWGPANTEAFF. The CDR3 DNA sequence: TGTGCCAGCAGCTGGGGACCCGCGAACACTGAAGCTTTCTTT. Variable domain in full (rest from reference TRBV11-2 and TRBJ1-1): EAGVAQSPRYKIIEKRQSVAFWCNPISGHATLYWYQQILGQGPKLLIQFQNNGVVDDSQLPKDRFSAERLKGVDSTLKIQPAKLEDSAVYLCASSWGPANTEAFFGQGTRLTVV.

This clonotype has ten or more counts. The CDR3 end shows no conserved phenylalanine or tryptophan, and so a read error is likely. The DNA is left out, because the CDR3 cannot be placed on it with certainty; the CDR3 is given as TCRdb lists it. The chain employs TRBV12-3 or TRBV12-4 and TRBJ2-5; the table's D call, TRBD1, was not checked against the DNA. The CDR3 spans 9 residues, counting both ends. CDR3 region: CATSSGSAI.

This clonotype was observed at least ten times. The chain has TRBV15 and TRBJ2-2; TRBD1 is a possible D gene (6 bases). Trimming removed 1 base from V and 8 bases from J, with 11 bases in between. The CDR3 runs 14 residues. The V gene's germline CDR1 is LNHNV and CDR2 YYDKDF (reference sequence). As DNA, the CDR3 is TGTGCCACCAGCAGAGCGCCAGGGGAAGGGGAGCTGTTTTTT. Its protein is CATSRAPGEGELFF.

The sample holds many counts of this clonotype. This rearrangement joins TRBV28 to TRBJ2-7; 9 nucleotides agree with TRBD2. Germline values: CDR1 MDHEN, CDR2 SYDVKM. The CDR3 spans 14 residues. The V gene end was trimmed by 5 bases and the J gene end by 1 base; junction bases not matched to a gene: 3. Here the CDR3 reads CASSATSGSYEQYF. Written as DNA, the CDR3 is TGTGCCAGCAGTGCTACTAGCGGGTCCTACGAGCAGTACTTC. The full variable domain, rest sourced from reference TRBV28 and TRBJ2-7, is DVKVTQSSRYLVKRTGEKVFLECVQDMDHENMFWYRQDPGLGLRLIYFSYDVKMKEKGDIPEGYSVSREKKERFSLILESASTNQTSMYLCASSATSGSYEQYFGPGTRLTVT.

This clonotype showed up just a few times. The chain combines TRBV12-3 or TRBV12-4 with TRBJ2-5; 9 nucleotides align to TRBD1. The CDR3 spans 16 residues. With 6 bases clipped from V and 1 base from J, the junction kept 9 bases outside the gene matches. CDR3 sequence: CASSRDRDRAQETQYF. The CDR3 coding sequence is TGTGCCAGCAGCCGTGACCGGGACAGGGCCCAAGAGACCCAGTACTTC.

This clonotype was seen many times. The J gene is TRBJ2-4, the V gene TRBV5-1; D gene ambiguous. Trimming left V 4 bases short and J 0 bases short, with 17 bases between. The CDR3 runs to 17 residues. From germline, CDR1 is SGHRS and CDR2 YFSETQ. The CDR3 region is CASSGPPGPLAKNIQYF. CDR3 DNA sequence: TGCGCCAGCAGCGGACCCCCAGGCCCTCTAGCCAAAAACATTCAGTACTTC.

The V gene is TRBV7-3, the J gene TRBJ1-1; D possibly corresponds to TRBD1 (6 bases). The V gene lost 5 bases and the J gene lost 0 bases, with 13 bases spanning the gap. The CDR3 totals 15 residues. Germline CDR1 reads SGHTA; CDR2 reads FQGTGA. CDR3 sequence reads: CASSLQGTVNTEAFF. The CDR3 DNA follows: TGTGCCAGCAGCCTCCAGGGGACGGTGAACACTGAAGCTTTCTTT.

The rearrangement links TRBV20-1 to TRBJ2-7, with D possibly matching TRBD2 (5 bases). The CDR3 loop spans 14 amino acids. V lost 3 bases and J lost 0, with 12 bases in between. CDR1 is DFQATT and CDR2 is SNEGSKA in the germline V gene (reference sequence). This CDR3 is CSASGLKASYEQYF. The CDR3 DNA follows: TGCAGTGCTAGCGGACTCAAGGCCTCCTACGAGCAGTACTTC.

This clonotype was detected ten times or more. The chain has TRBV30 and TRBJ1-1, with D uncertain. Per germline, CDR1 GTSNPN and CDR2 SVGIG (reference sequence). The CDR3 has 13 residues. V shed 1 base and J shed 3 bases, with 9 bases lying between them. The CDR3 DNA reads TGTGCCTGGAGTGAGGACGAGCACACTGAAGCTTTCTTT. Protein product: CAWSEDEHTEAFF.

J is TRBJ1-2 and V is TRBV6-1; no clear D. CDR3 length: 17 residues. Germline assignment: CDR1 MNHNS and CDR2 SASEGT. The germline V and J ends were trimmed by 2 bases and 8 bases, with 24 bases remaining between them. CDR3 amino acids: CASSERAGAFSLGGYTF. In DNA, the CDR3 is TGTGCCAGCAGTGAACGGGCAGGAGCCTTTTCTCTAGGGGGCTACACCTTC.

This clonotype was seen many times. The V call is TRBV19, the J call TRBJ2-7; a possible D gene is TRBD2 (5 bases). The ends were cut back, 5 bases at V and 4 bases at J, with 18 bases in the middle. This CDR3 spans 15 amino acids. The germline CDR1 and CDR2 sequences are LNHDA and SQIVND (reference sequence). The DNA for the CDR3 is TGTGCCAGTAGTCCCTCACCCGGACTGCAATACGAGCAGTACTTC. This translates into CASSPSPGLQYEQYF.

This clonotype was seen ten or more times. This rearrangement joins TRBV6-1 to TRBJ2-7; D may be TRBD1 (6 bases). Germline values: CDR1 MNHNS, CDR2 SASEGT. V was clipped by 3 bases and J by 3 bases, with 12 bases between them. This CDR3 has 14 amino acids. This CDR3 reads CASSDPQGFYEQYF. For the CDR3, the DNA is TGTGCCAGCAGTGACCCTCAGGGGTTCTACGAGCAGTACTTC.

This clonotype has ten or more counts. V gene TRBV9 combines with J gene TRBJ2-1; possibly TRBD2 for D (6 bases). The CDR3 length is 14 residues. Per the germline V gene, CDR1 is SGDLS and CDR2 is YYNGEE. Trimming left V 3 bases short and J 3 bases short, with 10 bases between. The CDR3 spells CASSGRDFYNEQFF. CDR3 DNA sequence: TGTGCCAGCAGCGGCCGGGACTTCTACAATGAGCAGTTCTTC.